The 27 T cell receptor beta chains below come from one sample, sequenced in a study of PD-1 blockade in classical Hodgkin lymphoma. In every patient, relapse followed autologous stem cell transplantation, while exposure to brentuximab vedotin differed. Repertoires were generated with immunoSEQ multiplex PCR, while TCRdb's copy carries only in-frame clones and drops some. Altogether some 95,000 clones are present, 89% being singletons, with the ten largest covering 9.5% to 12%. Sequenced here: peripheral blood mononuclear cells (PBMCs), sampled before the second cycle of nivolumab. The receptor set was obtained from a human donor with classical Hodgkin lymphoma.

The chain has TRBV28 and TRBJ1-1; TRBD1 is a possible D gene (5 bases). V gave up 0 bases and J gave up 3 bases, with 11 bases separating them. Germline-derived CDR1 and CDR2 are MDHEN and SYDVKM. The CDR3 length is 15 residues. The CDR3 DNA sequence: TGTGCCAGCAGTTTATGGGCGGGAGGGGACACTGAAGCTTTCTTT. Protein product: CASSLWAGGDTEAFF.

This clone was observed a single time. In DNA, the CDR3 is TGTGCCAGTGGAGACAGGACGTACAATGAGCAGTTCTTC. Translated: CASGDRTYNEQFF. This chain joins TRBV19 and TRBJ2-1, with D possibly being TRBD1 (6 bases). CDR1 is LNHDA, CDR2 SQIVND, per germline (reference sequence). V shed 8 bases and J shed 4 bases, with 12 bases lying between them. The CDR3 sequence is 13 residues long.

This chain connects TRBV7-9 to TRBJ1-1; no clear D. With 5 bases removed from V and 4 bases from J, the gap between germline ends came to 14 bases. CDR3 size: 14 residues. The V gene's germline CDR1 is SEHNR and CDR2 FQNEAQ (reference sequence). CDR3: CASSQTVDSTEAFF. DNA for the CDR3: TGTGCCAGCAGCCAGACCGTAGATAGCACTGAAGCTTTCTTT.

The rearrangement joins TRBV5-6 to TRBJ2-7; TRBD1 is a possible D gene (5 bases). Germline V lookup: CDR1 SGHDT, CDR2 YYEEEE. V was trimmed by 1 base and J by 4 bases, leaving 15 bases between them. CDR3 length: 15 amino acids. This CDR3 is CASSLYARDLYEQYF. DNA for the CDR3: TGTGCCAGCAGCTTGTATGCCAGGGATTTATACGAGCAGTACTTC.

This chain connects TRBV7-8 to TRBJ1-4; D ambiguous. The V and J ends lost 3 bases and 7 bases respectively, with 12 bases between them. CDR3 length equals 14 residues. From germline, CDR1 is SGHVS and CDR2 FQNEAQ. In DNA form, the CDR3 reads TGTGCCAGCAGCTTTCTGGGGTTAGGTGAAAAACTGTTTTTT. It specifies CASSFLGLGEKLFF.

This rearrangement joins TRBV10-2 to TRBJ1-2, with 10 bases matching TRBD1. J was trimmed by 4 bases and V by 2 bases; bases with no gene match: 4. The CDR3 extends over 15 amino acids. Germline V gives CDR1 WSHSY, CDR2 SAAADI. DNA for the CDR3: TGCGCCAGCAGTGAGAGACAGGGGGCCGGCTATGGCTACACCTTC. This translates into CASSERQGAGYGYTF.

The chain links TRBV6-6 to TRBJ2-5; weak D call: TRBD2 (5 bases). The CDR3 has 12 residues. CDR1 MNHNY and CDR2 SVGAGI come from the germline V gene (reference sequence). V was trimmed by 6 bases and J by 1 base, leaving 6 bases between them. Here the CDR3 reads CASRTTQETQYF. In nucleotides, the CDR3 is TGTGCCAGCAGGACTACCCAAGAGACCCAGTACTTC.

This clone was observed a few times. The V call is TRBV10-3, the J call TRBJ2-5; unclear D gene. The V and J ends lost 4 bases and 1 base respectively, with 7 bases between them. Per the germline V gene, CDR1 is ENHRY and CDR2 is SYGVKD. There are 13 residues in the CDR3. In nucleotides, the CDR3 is TGTGCCATCAGTGGGATTGCCCAAGAGACCCAGTACTTC. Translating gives CAISGIAQETQYF.

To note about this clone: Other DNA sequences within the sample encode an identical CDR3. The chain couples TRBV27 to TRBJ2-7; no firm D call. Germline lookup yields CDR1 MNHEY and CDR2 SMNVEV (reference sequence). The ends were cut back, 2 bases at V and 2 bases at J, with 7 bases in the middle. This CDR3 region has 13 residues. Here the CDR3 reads CASSLGRAYEQYF. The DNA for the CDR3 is TGTGCCAGCAGTTTAGGCAGAGCCTACGAGCAGTACTTC.

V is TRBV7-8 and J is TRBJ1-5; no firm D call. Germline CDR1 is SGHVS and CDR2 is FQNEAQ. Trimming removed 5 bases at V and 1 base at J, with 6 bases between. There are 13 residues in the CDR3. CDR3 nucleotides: TGTGCCAGCAGCGGGGAGAGCAATCAGCCCCAGCATTTT. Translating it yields CASSGESNQPQHF.

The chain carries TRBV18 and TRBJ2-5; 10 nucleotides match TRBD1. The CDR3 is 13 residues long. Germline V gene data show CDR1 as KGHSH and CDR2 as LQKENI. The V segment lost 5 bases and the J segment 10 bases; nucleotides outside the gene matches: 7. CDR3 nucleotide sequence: TGTGCCAGCTCATCAGGACAGGGGGTGGACCAGTACTTC. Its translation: CASSSGQGVDQYF.

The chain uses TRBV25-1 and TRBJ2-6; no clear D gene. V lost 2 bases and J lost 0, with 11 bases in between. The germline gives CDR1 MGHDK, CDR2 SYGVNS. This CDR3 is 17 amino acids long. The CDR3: CASSEIAPDSGANVLTF. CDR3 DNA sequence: TGTGCCAGCAGTGAAATTGCACCGGACTCTGGGGCCAACGTCCTGACTTTC.

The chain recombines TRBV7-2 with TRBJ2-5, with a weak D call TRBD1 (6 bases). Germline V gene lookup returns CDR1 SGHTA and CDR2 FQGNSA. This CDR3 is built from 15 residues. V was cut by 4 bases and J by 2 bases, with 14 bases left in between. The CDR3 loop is CASSSTGTSQETQYF. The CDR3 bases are TGTGCCAGCAGCTCCACCGGGACATCTCAAGAGACCCAGTACTTC.

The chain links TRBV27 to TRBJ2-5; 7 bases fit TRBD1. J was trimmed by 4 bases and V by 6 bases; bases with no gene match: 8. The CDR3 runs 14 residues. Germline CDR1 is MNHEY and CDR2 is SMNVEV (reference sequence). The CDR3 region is CASRNHGQAETQYF. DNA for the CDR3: TGTGCCAGCAGGAATCACGGACAGGCAGAGACCCAGTACTTC.

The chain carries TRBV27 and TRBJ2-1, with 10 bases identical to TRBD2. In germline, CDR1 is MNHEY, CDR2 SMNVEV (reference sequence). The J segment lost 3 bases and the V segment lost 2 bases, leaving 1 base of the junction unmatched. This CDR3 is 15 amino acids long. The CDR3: CASSLGTSDYNEQFF. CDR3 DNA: TGTGCCAGCAGTTTAGGGACTAGCGACTACAATGAGCAGTTCTTC.

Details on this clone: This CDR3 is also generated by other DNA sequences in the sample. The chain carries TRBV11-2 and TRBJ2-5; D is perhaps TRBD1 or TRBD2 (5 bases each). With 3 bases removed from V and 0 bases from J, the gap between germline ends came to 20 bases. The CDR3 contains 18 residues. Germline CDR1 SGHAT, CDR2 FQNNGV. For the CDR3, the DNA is TGTGCCAGCAGCTTGGGAGAGGCACAGGTCACCAACCAAGAGACCCAGTACTTC. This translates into CASSLGEAQVTNQETQYF.

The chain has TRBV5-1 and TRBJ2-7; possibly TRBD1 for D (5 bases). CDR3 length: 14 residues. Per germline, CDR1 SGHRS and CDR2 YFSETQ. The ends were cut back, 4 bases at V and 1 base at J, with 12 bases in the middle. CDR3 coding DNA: TGCGCCAGCAGCAAGACAGACTTTTCCTACGAGCAGTACTTC. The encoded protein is CASSKTDFSYEQYF.

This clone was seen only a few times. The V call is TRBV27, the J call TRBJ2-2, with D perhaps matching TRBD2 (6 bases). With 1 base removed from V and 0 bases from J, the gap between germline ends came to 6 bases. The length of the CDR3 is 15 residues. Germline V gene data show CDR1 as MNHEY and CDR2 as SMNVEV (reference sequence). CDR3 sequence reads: CASSLWGANTGELFF. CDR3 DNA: TGTGCCAGCAGTTTATGGGGGGCGAACACCGGGGAGCTGTTTTTT.

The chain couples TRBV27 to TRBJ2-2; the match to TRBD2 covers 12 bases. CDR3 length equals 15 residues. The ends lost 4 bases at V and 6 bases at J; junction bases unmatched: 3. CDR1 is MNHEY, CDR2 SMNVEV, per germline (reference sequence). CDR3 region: CASSSLAGGPGELFF. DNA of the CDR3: TGTGCCAGCAGTTCCCTAGCGGGAGGGCCCGGGGAGCTGTTTTTT.

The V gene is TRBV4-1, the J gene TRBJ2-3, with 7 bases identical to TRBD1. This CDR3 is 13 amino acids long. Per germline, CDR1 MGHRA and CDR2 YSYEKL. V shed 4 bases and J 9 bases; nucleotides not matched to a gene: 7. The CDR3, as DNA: TGCGCCAGCAGCCCAAATCCGGGACAGACGCAGTATTTT. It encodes CASSPNPGQTQYF.

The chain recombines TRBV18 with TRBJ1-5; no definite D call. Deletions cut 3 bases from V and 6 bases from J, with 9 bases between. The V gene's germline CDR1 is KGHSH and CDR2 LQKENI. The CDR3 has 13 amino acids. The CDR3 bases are TGTGCCAGCTCACCCTCCAAAGGTCAGCCCCAGCATTTT. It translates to CASSPSKGQPQHF.

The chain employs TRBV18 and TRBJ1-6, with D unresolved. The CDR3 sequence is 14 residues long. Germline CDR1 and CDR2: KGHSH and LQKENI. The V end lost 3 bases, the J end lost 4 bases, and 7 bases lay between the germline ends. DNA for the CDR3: TGTGCCAGCTCACCCAGACCGTATAATTCACCCCTCCACTTT. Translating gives CASSPRPYNSPLHF. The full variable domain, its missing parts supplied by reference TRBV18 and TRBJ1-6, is NAGVMQNPRHLVRRRGQEARLRCSPMKGHSHVYWYRQLPEEGLKFMVYLQKENIIDESGMPKERFSAEFPKEGPSILRIQQVVRGDSAAYFCASSPRPYNSPLHFGNGTRLTVT.

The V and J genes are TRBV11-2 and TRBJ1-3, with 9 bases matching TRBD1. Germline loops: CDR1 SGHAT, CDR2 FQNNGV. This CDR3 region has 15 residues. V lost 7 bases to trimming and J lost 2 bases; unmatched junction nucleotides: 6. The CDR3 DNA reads TGTGCCAGCACCAAACAGGGGGCAGCTGGAAACACCATATATTTT. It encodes CASTKQGAAGNTIYF. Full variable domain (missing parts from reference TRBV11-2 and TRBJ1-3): EAGVAQSPRYKIIEKRQSVAFWCNPISGHATLYWYQQILGQGPKLLIQFQNNGVVDDSQLPKDRFSAERLKGVDSTLKIQPAKLEDSAVYLCASTKQGAAGNTIYFGEGSWLTVV.

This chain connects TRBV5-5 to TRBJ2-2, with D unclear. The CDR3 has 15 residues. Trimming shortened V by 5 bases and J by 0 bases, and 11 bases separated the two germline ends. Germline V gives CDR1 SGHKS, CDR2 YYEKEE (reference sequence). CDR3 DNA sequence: TGTGCCAGCAGACAAACAGAAACGAACACCGGGGAGCTGTTTTTT. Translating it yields CASRQTETNTGELFF.

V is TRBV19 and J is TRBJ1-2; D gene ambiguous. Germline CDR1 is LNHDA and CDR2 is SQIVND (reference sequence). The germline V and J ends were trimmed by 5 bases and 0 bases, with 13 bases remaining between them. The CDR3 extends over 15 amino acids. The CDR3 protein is CASSLDGRANYGYTF. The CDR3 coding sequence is TGTGCCAGTAGTCTGGACGGCCGAGCTAACTATGGCTACACCTTC.

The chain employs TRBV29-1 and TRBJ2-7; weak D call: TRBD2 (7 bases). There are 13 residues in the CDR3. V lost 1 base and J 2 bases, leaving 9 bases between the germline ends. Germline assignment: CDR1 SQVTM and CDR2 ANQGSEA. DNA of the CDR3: TGCAGCGTTGAAGGAGGGGGGGCCTACGAGCAGTACTTC. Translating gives CSVEGGGAYEQYF.

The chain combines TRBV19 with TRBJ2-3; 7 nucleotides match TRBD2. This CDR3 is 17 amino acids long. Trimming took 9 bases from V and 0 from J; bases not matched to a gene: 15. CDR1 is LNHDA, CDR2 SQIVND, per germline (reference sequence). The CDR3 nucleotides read TGTGCCAGCGACCGCGGGGGACTCACAGCTAGCACAGATACGCAGTATTTT. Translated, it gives CASDRGGLTASTDTQYF.